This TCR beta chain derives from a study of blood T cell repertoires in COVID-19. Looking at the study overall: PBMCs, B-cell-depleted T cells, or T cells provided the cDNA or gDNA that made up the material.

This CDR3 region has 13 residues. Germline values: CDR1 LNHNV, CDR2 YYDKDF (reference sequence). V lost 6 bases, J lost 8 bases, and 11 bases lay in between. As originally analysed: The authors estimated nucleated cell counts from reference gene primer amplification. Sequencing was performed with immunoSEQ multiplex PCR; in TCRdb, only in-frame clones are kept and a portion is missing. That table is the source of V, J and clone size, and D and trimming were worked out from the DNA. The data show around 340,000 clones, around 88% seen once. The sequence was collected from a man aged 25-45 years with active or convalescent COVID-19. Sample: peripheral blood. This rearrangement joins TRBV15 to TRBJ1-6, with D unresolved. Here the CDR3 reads CATSLATYSPLHF. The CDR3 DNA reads TGTGCCACCAGTTTAGCGACCTATTCACCCCTCCACTTT.